The clone carrying this T cell receptor (beta chain) was counted a few times. Antigen unknown. V was trimmed by 5 bases and J by 2 bases, leaving 10 bases between them. The CDR3 loop spans 13 amino acids. Germline V lookup: CDR1 ENHRY, CDR2 SYGVKD. The treatment is: roughly 19 received Ad26.COV2.S at low or high dose, single or two shots; 5 received placebo; per-sample allocation not given. The samples were gathered on day 63 after the first injection of vaccine or placebo. These data originate in a study of Ad26.COV2.S vaccination and SARS-CoV-2 variants. Study context: Once or twice, 56 days apart, Ad26.COV2.S was delivered intramuscularly.

Assay used: immunoSEQ multiplex PCR; TCRdb lists only in-frame clones, some missing. The profile covers roughly 380,000 clones, with 70% to 90% appearing a single time and roughly 3.5% taken by the ten largest. Study observations and caveats: Assessments of TCR breadth and depth may have underestimated the total T cell responses. Vaccinees showed greater spike-specific TCR breadth than placebo recipients.

The sequence came from a person between 18 and 59 years old who received the Ad26.COV2.S COVID-19 vaccine or a placebo. Here the sequenced sample was peripheral blood, taken in a trial of Ad26.COV2.S vaccine versus placebo. This chain joins TRBV10-3 and TRBJ2-7; D is unclear. CDR3 loop: CAISPSGTYEQYF. The CDR3 DNA sequence: TGTGCCATCAGTCCGAGTGGGACCTACGAGCAGTACTTC.